The entry below describes one TCR beta chain. Its antigen remains undetermined. No per-base quality is available; no much larger clone lies one base away. The germline V gene (reference sequence) sets CDR1 to LNHDA and CDR2 to SQIVND. V is reduced by 3 bases and J by 4 bases, leaving a spacing of 9 bases between them. The CDR3, cysteine through phenylalanine, is 14 amino acids long. CDR3 DNA only is kept here, 42 bases in frame from base 1. These data belong to a study of blood T cell repertoires in COVID-19 (dated by TCRdb to 2019 to 2021). With regard to the full study: Samples covering the acute and convalescent phases of COVID-19 were provided by collaborators in the United States, Italy and Spain. The prospective study material was composed of cDNA or gDNA derived from T cells, B-cell-depleted T cells, or PBMCs. Subjects who had been exposed to COVID-19, were actively infected with it, or had recovered from it provided the deeply sampled blood TCRbeta repertoires that made up the dataset. A freely available public database, intended as a resource for researchers studying the immune response to SARS-CoV-2, is where the repertoires were released. Samples were obtained from the ongoing ImmuneRACE study (first 160 participants) and from about 1,300 subjects provided by 6 global collaborators. Sample metadata almost always included a de-identified subject ID, COVID-19 status, age in years and sex. Where available, HLA class I and class II types were obtained from metadata supplied by the sample provider rather than from assay-based typing. The paper as a whole reports these results and caveats: Clinical and demographic metadata were provided uncurated, with the amount varying by source and participant.

Another Seattle source contributed samples from volunteer blood donors who had recovered from COVID-19. Each collaborating institution followed its own protocols to collect whole blood in K2EDTA tubes. For TCRbeta analysis, collaborators shipped samples in one of three forms: frozen whole blood, isolated PBMCs, or DNA extracted from either of those sample types. TCRbeta CDR3 regions were amplified from genomic DNA using the immunoSEQ Assay, a bias-controlled multiplex PCR. The paper's data handling went like this. Within the assay, amplification of reference gene primers was used to estimate how many nucleated cells each sample contained. Sequence reads were collapsed and filtered to measure the absolute abundance of every unique TCRbeta CDR3 rearrangement. Productive Simpson clonality was computed per sample as the square root of Simpson's diversity index over productive rearrangements. TCRdb provides this immuneACCESS table in a form limited to in-frame rearrangements. Some clones are lacking; in checked studies, under half of them reflect an unresolved V gene, and why the rest are absent is not known. V and J calls and clone size come straight from that table; D and trimming were deduced from the DNA. Recorded for this sample are 230,000 or so clones; roughly 89% of them occurred a single time. The leading ten clones occupy less than 5% of the sample.

The sequence came from a woman aged 40 to 50 who had recovered from COVID-19. The chain couples TRBV19 to TRBJ2-2; TRBD2 is a possible D gene, resting on 6 matching bases. The sequenced material came from peripheral blood. CDR3 sequence: CASSIAGSTGELFF. The base sequence is TGTGCCAGTAGTATCGCGGGGAGCACCGGGGAGCTGTTTTTT.